One and the same sample provided the 20 T cell receptor beta chains below, sequenced in a study of T cell responses to AZD1222 COVID-19 vaccine. Repertoires were generated with immunoSEQ multiplex PCR, while TCRdb's copy carries only in-frame clones and drops some. The data contain around 140,000 clones, 80% to 90% of them seen just once; the ten biggest clones take up under 2%. The sequencing used peripheral blood, collected on day 0 of AZD1222 vaccination. These receptors came from an adult in good health.

A few counts support this clone. The chain is built from TRBV7-2 and TRBJ1-1; possibly TRBD1 for D (6 bases). The CDR3 runs to 18 residues. Germline-derived CDR1 and CDR2 are SGHTA and FQGNSA. V was shortened by 6 bases and J by 5 bases, with 28 bases between the two germline ends. The CDR3 nucleotides are TGTGCCAGCAGGCACGGCCCGTATAGGGGACAAAGTAGTACTGAAGCTTTCTTT. Its protein product is CASRHGPYRGQSSTEAFF.

This clone was seen once. The chain links TRBV5-1 to TRBJ2-7; 8 nucleotides align to TRBD1. CDR1 and CDR2 from the germline V gene are SGHRS and YFSETQ. The V gene end was trimmed by 4 bases and the J gene end by 1 base; junction bases not matched to a gene: 4. This CDR3 has 14 residues. The CDR3 DNA follows: TGCGCCAGCAGCAATCAGGGGGCTTCCTACGAGCAGTACTTC. This codes for CASSNQGASYEQYF. Looking up the rest from reference TRBV5-1 and TRBJ2-7 gives the full variable domain: KAGVTQTPRYLIKTRGQQVTLSCSPISGHRSVSWYQQTPGQGLQFLFEYFSETQRNKGNFPGRFSGRQFSNSRSEMNVSTLELGDSALYLCASSNQGASYEQYFGPGTRLTVT.

The rearrangement uses TRBV5-4 and TRBJ1-2; 12 bases fit TRBD1. Per the germline V gene, CDR1 is SGHNT and CDR2 is YYREEE (reference sequence). CDR3 length equals 18 residues. Trimming took 4 bases from V and 6 from J; bases not matched to a gene: 16. This CDR3 is CASSPGPGQGALWDGYTF. In nucleotides, the CDR3 is TGTGCCAGCAGCCCCGGACCGGGACAGGGGGCCCTCTGGGATGGCTACACCTTC.

The chain is built from TRBV5-1 and TRBJ2-1; 7 bases line up with TRBD2. CDR1 and CDR2 from the germline V gene are SGHRS and YFSETQ. The CDR3 has 14 residues. V was clipped by 4 bases and J by 10 bases; unmatched bases: 11. The CDR3 DNA reads as TGCGCCAGCAGCAGAACCAGCGGGGCCACCGAGCAGTTCTTC. This encodes CASSRTSGATEQFF.

The J gene is TRBJ2-1, the V gene TRBV7-3; D might be TRBD1 (5 bases). CDR3 length equals 13 residues. Trimming pared 5 bases from V and 9 bases from J, leaving 14 bases between. Germline V gene lookup returns CDR1 SGHTA and CDR2 FQGTGA. The CDR3 sequence is CASSPRGGGEQFF. CDR3 in DNA: TGTGCCAGCAGCCCTAGGGGTGGCGGTGAGCAGTTCTTC.

The chain couples TRBV12-3 or TRBV12-4 to TRBJ2-7; 7 bases map to TRBD1. The CDR3 has 11 residues. The J segment lost 6 bases and the V segment lost 5 bases, leaving 1 base of the junction unmatched. CDR3 sequence reads: CASSKGAEQYF. The CDR3 DNA is TGTGCCAGCAGTAAGGGGGCCGAGCAGTACTTC.

The J gene is TRBJ2-3, the V gene TRBV28, with 9 bases identical to TRBD2. With V trimmed by 6 bases and J by 3 bases, 13 bases remained unmatched. Germline V gives CDR1 MDHEN, CDR2 SYDVKM. This CDR3 region has 17 residues. The CDR3 protein is CASSHSGRAARTDTQYF. In DNA form, the CDR3 reads TGTGCCAGCAGCCATAGCGGGAGAGCAGCCCGGACAGATACGCAGTATTTT.

V and J are TRBV24-1 and TRBJ2-1; D unresolved. The V gene's germline CDR1 is KGHDR and CDR2 SFDVKD. The CDR3 is 13 amino acids. Between the trimmed V and J ends, which lost 6 bases and 0 bases, there was a span of 5 bases. CDR3 in DNA: TGTGCCACCAGTCGAGGCTCCTACAATGAGCAGTTCTTC. Translation: CATSRGSYNEQFF.

This clone was counted a few times. The chain is built from TRBV4-1 and TRBJ2-7; 7 bases are shared with TRBD2. V shed 0 bases, J shed 4 bases, and the junction held 12 bases outside the gene matches. Per germline, CDR1 MGHRA and CDR2 YSYEKL. The CDR3 contains 17 residues. The CDR3 DNA is TGCGCCAGCAGCCAAGATGGGGGGGACTGGCTAGGTTACGAGCAGTACTTC. This encodes CASSQDGGDWLGYEQYF.

The chain recombines TRBV6-6 with TRBJ1-1; 10 nucleotides agree with TRBD1. V trimming: 4 bases; J trimming: 1 base; junction bases outside the gene matches: 6. This CDR3 is 16 amino acids long. Germline-derived CDR1 and CDR2 are MNHNY and SVGAGI (reference sequence). The CDR3 DNA is TGTGCCAGCAGTTTGACCGGGACAGGGGAGAACACTGAAGCTTTCTTT. Its translation is CASSLTGTGENTEAFF.

This clone occurred a few times. This chain uses TRBV18 with TRBJ2-7, with TRBD1 as a possible D gene (5 bases). CDR1 and CDR2 (germline): KGHSH, LQKENI. V gave up 3 bases and J gave up 2 bases, with 8 bases separating them. This CDR3 region has 13 residues. The DNA of the CDR3 is TGTGCCAGCTCACCCAGGGTGGCCTACGAGCAGTACTTC. It is translated as CASSPRVAYEQYF.

In DNA form, the CDR3 reads TGTGCCAGTAGTACCCGACAGGGACTGATTTACAATGAGCAGTTCTTC. Its translation: CASSTRQGLIYNEQFF. The J gene is TRBJ2-1, the V gene TRBV19; D might be TRBD1 (7 bases). This CDR3 has 16 amino acids. Trimming removed 4 bases from V and 4 bases from J, with 17 bases in between. Germline V gene data show CDR1 as LNHDA and CDR2 as SQIVND (reference sequence).

The chain joins TRBV7-8 to TRBJ1-3, with 7 positions matching TRBD1. Per the germline V gene, CDR1 is SGHVS and CDR2 is FQNEAQ. Germline trimming cut 4 bases from V and 3 bases from J; bases unmatched to any gene: 6. This CDR3 has 15 residues. CDR3 bases: TGTGCCAGCAGCTCGACGGGACAGCTTGGAAACACCATATATTTT. Its translation is CASSSTGQLGNTIYF. The whole variable domain, remainder taken from reference TRBV7-8 and TRBJ1-3, is GAGVSQSPRYKVAKRGQDVALRCDPISGHVSLFWYQQALGQGPEFLTYFQNEAQLDKSGLPSDRFFAERPEGSVSTLKIQRTQQEDSAVYLCASSSTGQLGNTIYFGEGSWLTVV.

The rearrangement joins TRBV7-3 to TRBJ2-2; D may be TRBD2 (5 bases). CDR1 and CDR2 from the germline V gene are SGHTA and FQGTGA. Trimming pared 4 bases from V and 5 bases from J, leaving 14 bases between. The CDR3 consists of 15 residues. CDR3 region: CASSSHLGGTGELFF. CDR3 coding DNA: TGTGCCAGCAGCTCCCACCTTGGCGGGACCGGGGAGCTGTTTTTT. Full variable domain (remainder filled in from reference TRBV7-3 and TRBJ2-2): GAGVSQTPSNKVTEKGKYVELRCDPISGHTALYWYRQSLGQGPEFLIYFQGTGAADDSGLPNDRFFAVRPEGSVSTLKIQRTERGDSAVYLCASSSHLGGTGELFFGEGSRLTVL.

The J gene is TRBJ2-7, the V gene TRBV28; D gene uncertain. The CDR3 spans 13 residues. The ends were cut back, 5 bases at V and 3 bases at J, with 11 bases in the middle. Germline V gene sequence: CDR1 MDHEN, CDR2 SYDVKM. The CDR3 reads CASSTVNSYEQYF. In nucleotides, the CDR3 is TGTGCCAGCAGTACTGTGAACAGCTACGAGCAGTACTTC.

This sequence joins TRBV7-9 and TRBJ1-1; maybe TRBD1 (6 bases). The CDR3 extends over 15 amino acids. The V gene's germline CDR1 is SEHNR and CDR2 FQNEAQ (reference sequence). V was cut by 2 bases and J by 7 bases, with 17 bases left in between. The CDR3 protein is CASSLRGHRVGEAFF. DNA for the CDR3: TGTGCCAGCAGCTTACGGGGGCACAGGGTTGGTGAAGCTTTCTTT.

CDR3 DNA: TGTGCCAGCAGTCTCGGGGGGAGCTCCTACAATGAGCAGTTCTTC. Its translation is CASSLGGSSYNEQFF. V is TRBV28 and J is TRBJ2-1; TRBD2 agrees at 7 bases. V lost 5 bases to trimming and J lost 0 bases; unmatched junction nucleotides: 4. The CDR3 length is 15 residues. Germline V gene lookup returns CDR1 MDHEN and CDR2 SYDVKM.

The V gene is TRBV28, the J gene TRBJ1-1, with D perhaps matching TRBD1 (5 bases). This CDR3 contains 16 residues. Germline V gives CDR1 MDHEN, CDR2 SYDVKM. The V gene lost 3 bases and the J gene lost 6 bases, with 20 bases spanning the gap. Here the CDR3 DNA reads TGTGCCAGCAGTTTGGGCGGCTCCAGGGTAATTTCTGAAGCTTTCTTT. Amino acid sequence: CASSLGGSRVISEAFF.

This sequence joins TRBV5-1 and TRBJ1-2; 9 nucleotides agree with TRBD1. This CDR3 is built from 17 residues. Germline CDR1 SGHRS, CDR2 YFSETQ. Losses at the gene ends were 4 bases for V and 6 bases for J; bases not matched to a gene: 16. The DNA of the CDR3 is TGCGCCAGCAGCCCGGGAGGGTATCAGGGACAGGGTCATGGCTACACCTTC. Its translation is CASSPGGYQGQGHGYTF.

This clone occurred a few times. The rearrangement links TRBV7-6 to TRBJ1-5; no definite D call. CDR1 and CDR2 (germline): SGHVS, FNYEAQ. The CDR3 extends over 17 amino acids. Between the trimmed V and J ends, which lost 1 base and 5 bases, there was a span of 18 bases. The CDR3 DNA sequence: TGTGCCAGCAGCTTAGGAAAGAGAACCCAGAATCATCAGCCCCAGCATTTT. It yields the protein CASSLGKRTQNHQPQHF.